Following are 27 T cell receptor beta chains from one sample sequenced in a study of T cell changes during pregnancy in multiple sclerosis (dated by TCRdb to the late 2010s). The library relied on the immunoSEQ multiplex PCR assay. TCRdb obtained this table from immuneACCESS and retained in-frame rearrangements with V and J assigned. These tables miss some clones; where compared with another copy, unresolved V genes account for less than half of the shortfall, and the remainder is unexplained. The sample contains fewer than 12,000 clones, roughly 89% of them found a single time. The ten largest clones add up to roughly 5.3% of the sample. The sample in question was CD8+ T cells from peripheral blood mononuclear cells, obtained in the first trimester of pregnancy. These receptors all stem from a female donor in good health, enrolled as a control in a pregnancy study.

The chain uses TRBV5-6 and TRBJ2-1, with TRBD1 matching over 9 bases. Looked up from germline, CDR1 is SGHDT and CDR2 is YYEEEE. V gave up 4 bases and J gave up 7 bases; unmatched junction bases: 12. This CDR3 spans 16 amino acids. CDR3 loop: CASSPVPGQGNNEQFF. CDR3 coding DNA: TGTGCCAGCAGCCCCGTCCCGGGACAGGGAAATAATGAGCAGTTCTTC. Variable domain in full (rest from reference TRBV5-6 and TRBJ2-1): DAGVTQSPTHLIKTRGQQVTLRCSPKSGHDTVSWYQQALGQGPQFIFQYYEEEERQRGNFPDRFSGHQFPNYSSELNVNALLLGDSALYLCASSPVPGQGNNEQFFGPGTRLTVL.

CDR3 sequence reads: CATNTPPHNEQFF. The CDR3 coding sequence is TGTGCCACCAACACCCCCCCGCACAATGAGCAGTTCTTC. The chain recombines TRBV15 with TRBJ2-1; D call uncertain. In germline, CDR1 is LNHNV, CDR2 YYDKDF (reference sequence). Trimming stripped 7 bases from V and 5 bases from J, with 12 bases between. CDR3 size: 13 residues. The full variable domain, its missing parts supplied by reference TRBV15 and TRBJ2-1, is DAMVIQNPRYQVTQFGKPVTLSCSQTLNHNVMYWYQQKSSQAPKLLFHYYDKDFNNEADTPDNFQSRRPNTSFCFLDIRSPGLGDTAMYLCATNTPPHNEQFFGPGTRLTVL.

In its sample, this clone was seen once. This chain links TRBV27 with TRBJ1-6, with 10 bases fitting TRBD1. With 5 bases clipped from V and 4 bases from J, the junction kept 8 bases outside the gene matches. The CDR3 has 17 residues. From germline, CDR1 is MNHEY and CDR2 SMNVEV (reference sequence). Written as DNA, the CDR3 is TGTGCCAGCAGTACCGAGACAGGGGGCTGGTATAATTCACCCCTCCACTTT. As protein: CASSTETGGWYNSPLHF.

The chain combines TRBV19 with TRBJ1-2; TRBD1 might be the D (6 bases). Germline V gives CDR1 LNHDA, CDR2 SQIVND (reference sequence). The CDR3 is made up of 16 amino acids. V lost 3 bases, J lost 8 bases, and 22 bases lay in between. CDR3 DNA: TGTGCCAGTAGTATCAGTTCGGGGGGCGCTTCGGAGGGCTACACCTTC. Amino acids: CASSISSGGASEGYTF.

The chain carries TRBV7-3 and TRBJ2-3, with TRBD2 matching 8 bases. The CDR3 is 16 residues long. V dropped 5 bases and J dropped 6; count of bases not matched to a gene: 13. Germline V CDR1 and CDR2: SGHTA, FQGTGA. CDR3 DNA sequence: TGTGCCAGCAGCGGGGGGGGTAGCGGGGACTGGGATACGCAGTATTTT. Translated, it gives CASSGGGSGDWDTQYF.

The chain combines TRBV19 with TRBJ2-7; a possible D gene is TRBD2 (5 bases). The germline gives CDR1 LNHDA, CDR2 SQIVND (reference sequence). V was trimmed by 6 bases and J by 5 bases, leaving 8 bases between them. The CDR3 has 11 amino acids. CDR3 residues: CASSEGHEQYF. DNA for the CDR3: TGTGCCAGTAGCGAGGGCCACGAGCAGTACTTC.

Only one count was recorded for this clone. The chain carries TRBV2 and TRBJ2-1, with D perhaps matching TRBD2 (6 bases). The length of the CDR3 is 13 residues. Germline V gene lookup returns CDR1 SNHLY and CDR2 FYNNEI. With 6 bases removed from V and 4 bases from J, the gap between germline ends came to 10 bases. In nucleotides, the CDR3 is TGTGCCAGCAGCACCGCGGGGTACAATGAGCAGTTCTTC. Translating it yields CASSTAGYNEQFF.

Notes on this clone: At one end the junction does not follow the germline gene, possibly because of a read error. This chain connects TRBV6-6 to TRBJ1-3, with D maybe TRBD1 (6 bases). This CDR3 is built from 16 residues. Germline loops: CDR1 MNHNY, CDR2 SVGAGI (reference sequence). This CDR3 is CASSDSGASSGNTIYF. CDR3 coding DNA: TGTGCCAGCAGTGACTCGGGGGCGAGCTCTGGAAACACCATATATTTT.

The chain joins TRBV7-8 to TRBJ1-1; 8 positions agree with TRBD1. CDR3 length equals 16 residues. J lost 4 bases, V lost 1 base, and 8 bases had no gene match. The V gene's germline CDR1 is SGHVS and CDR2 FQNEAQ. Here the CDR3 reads CASSLGGQVVRTEAFF. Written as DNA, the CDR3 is TGTGCCAGCAGCTTAGGGGGACAGGTTGTGCGCACTGAAGCTTTCTTT. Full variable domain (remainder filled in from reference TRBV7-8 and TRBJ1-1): GAGVSQSPRYKVAKRGQDVALRCDPISGHVSLFWYQQALGQGPEFLTYFQNEAQLDKSGLPSDRFFAERPEGSVSTLKIQRTQQEDSAVYLCASSLGGQVVRTEAFFGQGTRLTVV.

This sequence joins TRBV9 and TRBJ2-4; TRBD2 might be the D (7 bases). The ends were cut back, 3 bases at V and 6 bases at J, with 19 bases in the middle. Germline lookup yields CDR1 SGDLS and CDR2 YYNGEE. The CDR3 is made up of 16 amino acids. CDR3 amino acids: CASSAGGALATNIQYF. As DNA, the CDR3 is TGTGCCAGCAGCGCTGGGGGGGCCCTGGCTACAAACATTCAGTACTTC. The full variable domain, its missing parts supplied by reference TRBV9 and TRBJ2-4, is DSGVTQTPKHLITATGQRVTLRCSPRSGDLSVYWYQQSLDQGLQFLIQYYNGEERAKGNILERFSAQQFPDLHSELNLSSLELGDSALYFCASSAGGALATNIQYFGAGTRLSVL.

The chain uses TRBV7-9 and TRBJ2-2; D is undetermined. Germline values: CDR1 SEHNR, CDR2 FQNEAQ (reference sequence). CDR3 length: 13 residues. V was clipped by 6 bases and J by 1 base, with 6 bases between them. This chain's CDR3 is CASSYRNTGELFF. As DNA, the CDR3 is TGTGCCAGCAGTTACAGGAACACCGGGGAGCTGTTTTTT. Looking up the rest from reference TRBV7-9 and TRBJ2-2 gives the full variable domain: DTGVSQNPRHKITKRGQNVTFRCDPISEHNRLYWYRQTLGQGPEFLTYFQNEAQLEKSRLLSDRFSAERPKGSFSTLEIQRTEQGDSAMYLCASSYRNTGELFFGEGSRLTVL.

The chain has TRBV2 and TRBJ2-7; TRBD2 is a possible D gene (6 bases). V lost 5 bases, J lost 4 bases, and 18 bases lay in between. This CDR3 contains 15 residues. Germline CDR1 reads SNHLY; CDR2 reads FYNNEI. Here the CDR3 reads CASSYARDGGYEQYF. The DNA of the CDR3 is TGTGCCAGCAGTTACGCGAGGGATGGGGGGTACGAGCAGTACTTC.

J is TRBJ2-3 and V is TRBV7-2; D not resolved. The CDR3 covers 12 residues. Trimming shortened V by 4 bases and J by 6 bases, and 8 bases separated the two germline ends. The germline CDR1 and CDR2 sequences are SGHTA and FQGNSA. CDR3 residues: CASSSIFDTQYF. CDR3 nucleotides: TGTGCCAGCAGCTCCATTTTTGATACGCAGTATTTT.

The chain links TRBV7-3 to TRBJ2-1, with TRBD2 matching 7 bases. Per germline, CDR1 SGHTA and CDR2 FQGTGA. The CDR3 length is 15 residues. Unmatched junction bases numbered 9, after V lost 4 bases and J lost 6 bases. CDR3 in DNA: TGTGCCAGCAGCTGGAACCTAGCGGAGTCCAATGAGCAGTTCTTC. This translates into CASSWNLAESNEQFF.

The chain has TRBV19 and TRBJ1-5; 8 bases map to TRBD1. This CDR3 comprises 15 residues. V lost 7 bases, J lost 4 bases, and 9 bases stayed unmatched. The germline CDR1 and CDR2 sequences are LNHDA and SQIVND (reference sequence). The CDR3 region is CASIPRTGGNQPQHF. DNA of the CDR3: TGTGCCAGTATCCCTCGTACAGGGGGGAATCAGCCCCAGCATTTT.

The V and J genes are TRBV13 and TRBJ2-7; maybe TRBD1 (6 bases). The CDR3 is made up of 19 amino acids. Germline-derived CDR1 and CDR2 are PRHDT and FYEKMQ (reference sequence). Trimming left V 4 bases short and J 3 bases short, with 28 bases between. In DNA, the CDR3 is TGTGCCAGCAGCTCCACCACCGTTAACGACAGGACGAGACACTACGAGCAGTACTTC. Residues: CASSSTTVNDRTRHYEQYF.

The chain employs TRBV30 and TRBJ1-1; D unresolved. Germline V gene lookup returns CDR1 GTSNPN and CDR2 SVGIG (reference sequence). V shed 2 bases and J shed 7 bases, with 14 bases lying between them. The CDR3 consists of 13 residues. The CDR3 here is CAWSPMAGVEAFF. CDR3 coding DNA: TGTGCCTGGAGTCCAATGGCAGGCGTTGAAGCTTTCTTT.

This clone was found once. The CDR3 loop is CASGGLPGNEQYF. Here the CDR3 DNA reads TGTGCCAGCGGCGGACTCCCGGGGAATGAGCAGTACTTC. V and J are TRBV7-9 and TRBJ2-7; D possibly corresponds to TRBD2 (5 bases). CDR1 and CDR2 (germline): SEHNR, FQNEAQ (reference sequence). The CDR3 runs 13 residues. Between the trimmed V and J ends, which lost 8 bases and 7 bases, there was a span of 18 bases.

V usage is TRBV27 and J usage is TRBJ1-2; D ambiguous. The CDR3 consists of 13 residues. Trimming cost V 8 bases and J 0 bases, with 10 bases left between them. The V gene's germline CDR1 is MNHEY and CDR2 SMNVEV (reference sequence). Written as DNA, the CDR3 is TGTGCCAGCCGGGAATTTCCTAACTATGGCTACACCTTC. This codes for CASREFPNYGYTF.

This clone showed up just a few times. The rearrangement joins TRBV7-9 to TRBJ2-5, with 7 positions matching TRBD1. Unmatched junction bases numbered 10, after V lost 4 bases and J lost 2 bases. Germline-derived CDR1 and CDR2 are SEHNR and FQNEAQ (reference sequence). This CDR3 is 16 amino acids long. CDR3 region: CASSSPYDREQETQYF. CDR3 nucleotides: TGTGCCAGCAGCTCCCCCTACGACAGGGAACAAGAGACCCAGTACTTC.

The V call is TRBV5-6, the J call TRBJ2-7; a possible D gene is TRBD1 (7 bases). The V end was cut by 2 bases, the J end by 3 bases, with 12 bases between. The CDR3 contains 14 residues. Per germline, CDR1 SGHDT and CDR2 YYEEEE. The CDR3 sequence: CASSFGGQNYEQYF. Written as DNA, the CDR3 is TGTGCCAGCAGCTTCGGGGGACAGAACTACGAGCAGTACTTC.

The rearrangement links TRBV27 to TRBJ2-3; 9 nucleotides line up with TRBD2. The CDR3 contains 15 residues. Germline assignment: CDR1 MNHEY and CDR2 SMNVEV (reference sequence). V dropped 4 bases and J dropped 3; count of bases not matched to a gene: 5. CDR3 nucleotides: TGTGCCAGCAGTTCAGCGGGGGGCGGGACAGATACGCAGTATTTT. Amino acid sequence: CASSSAGGGTDTQYF.

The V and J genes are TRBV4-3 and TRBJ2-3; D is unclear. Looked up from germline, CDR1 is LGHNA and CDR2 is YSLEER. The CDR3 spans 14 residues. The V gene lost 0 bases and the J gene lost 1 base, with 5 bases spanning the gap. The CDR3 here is CASSQDRGTDTQYF. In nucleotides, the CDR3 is TGCGCCAGCAGCCAAGACCGAGGCACAGATACGCAGTATTTT.

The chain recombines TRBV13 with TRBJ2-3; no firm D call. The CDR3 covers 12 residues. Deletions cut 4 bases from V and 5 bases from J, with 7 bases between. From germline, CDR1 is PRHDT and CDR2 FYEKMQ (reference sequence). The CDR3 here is CASSSGRDTQYF. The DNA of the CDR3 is TGTGCCAGCAGCTCAGGTAGAGATACGCAGTATTTT.

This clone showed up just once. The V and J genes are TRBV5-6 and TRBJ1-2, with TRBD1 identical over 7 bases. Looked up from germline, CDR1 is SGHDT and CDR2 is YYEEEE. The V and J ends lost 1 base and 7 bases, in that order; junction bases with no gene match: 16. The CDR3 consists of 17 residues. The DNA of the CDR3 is TGTGCCAGCAGCTTGCCTCCGGGAAGACAGGGTCGGGTTGGCTACACCTTC. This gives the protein CASSLPPGRQGRVGYTF.

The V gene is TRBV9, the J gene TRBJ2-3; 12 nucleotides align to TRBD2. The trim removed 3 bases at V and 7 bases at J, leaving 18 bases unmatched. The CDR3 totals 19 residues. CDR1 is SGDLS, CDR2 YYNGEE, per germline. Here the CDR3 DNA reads TGTGCCAGCAGCGACCCGAACCTAGCGGGGGGGAAGTTACGGTATACGCAGTATTTT. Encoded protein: CASSDPNLAGGKLRYTQYF.

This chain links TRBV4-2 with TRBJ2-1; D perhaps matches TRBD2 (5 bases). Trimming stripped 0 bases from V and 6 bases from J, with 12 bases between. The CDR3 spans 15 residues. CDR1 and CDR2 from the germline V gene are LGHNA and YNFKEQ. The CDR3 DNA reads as TGTGCCAGCAGCCAAGATTTCGGGGAAGCCAATGAGCAGTTCTTC. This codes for CASSQDFGEANEQFF.